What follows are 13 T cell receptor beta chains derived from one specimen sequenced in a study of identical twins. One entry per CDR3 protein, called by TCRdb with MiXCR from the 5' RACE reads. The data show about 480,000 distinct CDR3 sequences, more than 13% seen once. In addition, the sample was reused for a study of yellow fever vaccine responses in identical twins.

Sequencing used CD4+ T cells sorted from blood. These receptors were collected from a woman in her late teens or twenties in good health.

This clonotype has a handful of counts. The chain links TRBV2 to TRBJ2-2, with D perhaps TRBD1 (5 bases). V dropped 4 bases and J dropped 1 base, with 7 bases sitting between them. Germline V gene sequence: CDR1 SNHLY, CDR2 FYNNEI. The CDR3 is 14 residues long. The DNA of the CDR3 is TGTGCCAGCAGTGTCAGGGAGAACACCGGGGAGCTGTTTTTT. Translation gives CASSVRENTGELFF.

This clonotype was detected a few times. CDR3 nucleotides: TGTGCCATCAGCGCGGTCCTCGCAGGGGAGCAGTTCTTC. It yields the protein CAISAVLAGEQFF. V usage is TRBV10-3 and J usage is TRBJ2-1; D is perhaps TRBD1 (5 bases). Trimming shortened V by 6 bases and J by 10 bases, and 16 bases separated the two germline ends. The CDR3 totals 13 residues. Per germline, CDR1 ENHRY and CDR2 SYGVKD.

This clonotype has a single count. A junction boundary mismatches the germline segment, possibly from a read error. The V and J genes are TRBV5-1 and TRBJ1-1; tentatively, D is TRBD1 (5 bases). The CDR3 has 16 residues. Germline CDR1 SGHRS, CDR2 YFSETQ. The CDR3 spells CANSIPGTGGHTEAFF. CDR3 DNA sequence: TGCGCCAACAGCATACCAGGGACTGGGGGTCACACTGAAGCTTTCTTT.

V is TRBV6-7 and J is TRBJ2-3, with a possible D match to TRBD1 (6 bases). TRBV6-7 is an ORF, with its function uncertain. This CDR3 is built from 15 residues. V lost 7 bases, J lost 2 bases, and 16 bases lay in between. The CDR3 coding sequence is TGTGCCAGCACCAAGGGGCAGGGGTACACAGATACGCAGTATTTT. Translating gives CASTKGQGYTDTQYF.

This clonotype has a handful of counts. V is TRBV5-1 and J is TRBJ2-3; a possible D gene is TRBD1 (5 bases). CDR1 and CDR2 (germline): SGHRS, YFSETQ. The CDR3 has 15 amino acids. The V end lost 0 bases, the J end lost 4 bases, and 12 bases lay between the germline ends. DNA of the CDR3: TGCGCCAGCAGCTTGGCAGGGTGGGGATCAGATACGCAGTATTTT. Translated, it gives CASSLAGWGSDTQYF.

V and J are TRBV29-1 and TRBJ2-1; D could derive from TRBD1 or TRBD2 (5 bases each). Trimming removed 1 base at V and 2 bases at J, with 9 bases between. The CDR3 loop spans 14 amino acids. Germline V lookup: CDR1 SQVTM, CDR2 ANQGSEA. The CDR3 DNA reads TGCAGCGTTGAAGGGGGGAGAACCTACAATGAGCAGTTCTTC. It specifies CSVEGGRTYNEQFF.

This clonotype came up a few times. DNA for the CDR3: TGCGCCAGCAGCCAAGGGACAGGGCCCGGGGAGCTGTTTTTT. Translated, it gives CASSQGTGPGELFF. V usage is TRBV4-1 and J usage is TRBJ2-2; 8 nucleotides match TRBD1. The CDR3 is 14 amino acids. Per germline, CDR1 MGHRA and CDR2 YSYEKL. V shed 1 base, J shed 6 bases, and the junction held 1 base outside the gene matches.

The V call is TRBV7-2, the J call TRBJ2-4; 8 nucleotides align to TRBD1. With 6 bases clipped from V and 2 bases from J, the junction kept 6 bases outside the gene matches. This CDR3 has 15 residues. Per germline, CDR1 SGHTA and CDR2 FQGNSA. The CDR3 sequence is CASRTTGATKNIQYF. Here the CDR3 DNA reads TGTGCCAGCAGGACGACAGGGGCTACCAAAAACATTCAGTACTTC.

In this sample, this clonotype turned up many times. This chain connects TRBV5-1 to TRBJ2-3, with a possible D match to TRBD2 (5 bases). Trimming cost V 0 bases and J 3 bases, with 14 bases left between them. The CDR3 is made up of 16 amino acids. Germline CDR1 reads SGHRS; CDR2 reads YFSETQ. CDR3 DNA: TGCGCCAGCAGCTTGGAGTTGGCGGGTTGGACAGATACGCAGTATTTT. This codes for CASSLELAGWTDTQYF.

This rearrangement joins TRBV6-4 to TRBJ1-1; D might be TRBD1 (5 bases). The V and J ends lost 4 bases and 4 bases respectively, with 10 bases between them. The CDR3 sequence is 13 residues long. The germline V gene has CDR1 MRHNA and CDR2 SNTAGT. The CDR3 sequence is CASSVQRGTEAFF. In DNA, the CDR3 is TGTGCCAGCAGTGTACAGAGGGGCACTGAAGCTTTCTTT.

DNA for the CDR3: TGTGCCAGCAGTTCCGCCACAGGGAAGGTTTACGAGCAGTACTTC. Protein sequence: CASSSATGKVYEQYF. The chain carries TRBV6-5 and TRBJ2-7; perhaps TRBD1 as D (6 bases). Per germline, CDR1 MNHEY and CDR2 SVGAGI. Trimming stripped 4 bases from V and 4 bases from J, with 17 bases between. The length of the CDR3 is 15 residues.

CDR3 nucleotide sequence: TGTGCCAGCAGTTGGGACAGGCTAGGACTTGAGACCCAGTACTTC. It translates to CASSWDRLGLETQYF. This chain connects TRBV21-1 to TRBJ2-5; TRBD1 is the table's D call, not checked against the DNA. TRBV21-1 is annotated as a pseudogene. The CDR3 has 15 residues.

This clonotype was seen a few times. The CDR3 DNA reads as TGTGCCAGCAGCGTAGCTCCGGGGGGGACTGAAGCTTTCTTT. As protein: CASSVAPGGTEAFF. The chain joins TRBV9 to TRBJ1-1, with D tentatively TRBD1 (5 bases). Germline V gives CDR1 SGDLS, CDR2 YYNGEE. Trimming left V 0 bases short and J 5 bases short, with 11 bases between. The CDR3 spans 14 residues.